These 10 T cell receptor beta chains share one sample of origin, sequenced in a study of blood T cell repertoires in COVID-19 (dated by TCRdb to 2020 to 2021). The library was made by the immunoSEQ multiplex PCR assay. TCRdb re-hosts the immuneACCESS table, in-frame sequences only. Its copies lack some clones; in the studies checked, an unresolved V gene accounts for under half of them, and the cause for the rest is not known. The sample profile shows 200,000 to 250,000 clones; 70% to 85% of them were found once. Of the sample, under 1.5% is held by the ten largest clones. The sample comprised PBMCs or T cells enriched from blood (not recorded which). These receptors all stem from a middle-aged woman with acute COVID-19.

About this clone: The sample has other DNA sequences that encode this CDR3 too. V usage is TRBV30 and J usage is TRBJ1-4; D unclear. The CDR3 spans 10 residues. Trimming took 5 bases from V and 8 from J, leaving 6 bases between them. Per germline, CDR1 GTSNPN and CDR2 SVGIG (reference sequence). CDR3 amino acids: CAWGREKLFF. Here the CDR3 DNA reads TGTGCCTGGGGCAGAGAAAAACTGTTTTTT.

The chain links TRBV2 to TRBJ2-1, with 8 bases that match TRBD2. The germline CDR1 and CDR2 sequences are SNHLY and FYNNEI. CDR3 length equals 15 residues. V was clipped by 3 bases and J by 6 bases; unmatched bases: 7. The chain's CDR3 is CASSDRGLAGNEQFF. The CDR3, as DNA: TGTGCCAGCAGTGACCGGGGGCTAGCGGGCAATGAGCAGTTCTTC. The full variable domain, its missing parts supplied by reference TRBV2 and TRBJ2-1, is EPEVTQTPSHQVTQMGQEVILRCVPISNHLYFYWYRQILGQKVEFLVSFYNNEISEKSEIFDDQFSVERPDGSNFTLKIRSTKLEDSAMYFCASSDRGLAGNEQFFGPGTRLTVL.

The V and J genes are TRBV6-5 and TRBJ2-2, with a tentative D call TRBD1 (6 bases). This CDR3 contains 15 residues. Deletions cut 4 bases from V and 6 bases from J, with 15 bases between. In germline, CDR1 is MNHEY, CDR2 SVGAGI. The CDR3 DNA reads TGTGCCAGCAGTTTCCGGGACAAGCGTGCCGGGGAGCTGTTTTTT. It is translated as CASSFRDKRAGELFF.

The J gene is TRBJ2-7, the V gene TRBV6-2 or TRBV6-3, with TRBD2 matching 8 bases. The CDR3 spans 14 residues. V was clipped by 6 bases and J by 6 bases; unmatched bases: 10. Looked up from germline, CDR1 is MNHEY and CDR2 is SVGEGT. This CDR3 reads CASSSGTRGLEQYF. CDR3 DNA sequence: TGTGCCAGCAGCTCCGGGACTAGGGGTCTCGAGCAGTACTTC.

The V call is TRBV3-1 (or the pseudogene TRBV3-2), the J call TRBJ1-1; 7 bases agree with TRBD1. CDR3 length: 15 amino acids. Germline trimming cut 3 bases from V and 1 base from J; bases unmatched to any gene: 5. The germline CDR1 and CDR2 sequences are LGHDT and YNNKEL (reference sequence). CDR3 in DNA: TGTGCCAGCAGCCATCACAGGGGAGGGAACACTGAAGCTTTCTTT. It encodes CASSHHRGGNTEAFF.

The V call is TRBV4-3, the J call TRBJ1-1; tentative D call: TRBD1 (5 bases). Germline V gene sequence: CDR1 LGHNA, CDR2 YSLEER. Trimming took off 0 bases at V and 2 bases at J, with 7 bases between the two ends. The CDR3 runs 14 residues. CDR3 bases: TGCGCCAGCAGCCAAGATCAGGGCAACACTGAAGCTTTCTTT. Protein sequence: CASSQDQGNTEAFF.

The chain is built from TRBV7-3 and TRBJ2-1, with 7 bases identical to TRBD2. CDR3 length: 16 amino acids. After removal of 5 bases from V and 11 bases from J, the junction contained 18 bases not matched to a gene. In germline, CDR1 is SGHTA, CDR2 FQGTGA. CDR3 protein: CASSPRGVGRDHQQFF. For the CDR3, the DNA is TGTGCCAGCAGCCCCCGGGGGGTTGGCAGAGACCATCAGCAGTTCTTC.

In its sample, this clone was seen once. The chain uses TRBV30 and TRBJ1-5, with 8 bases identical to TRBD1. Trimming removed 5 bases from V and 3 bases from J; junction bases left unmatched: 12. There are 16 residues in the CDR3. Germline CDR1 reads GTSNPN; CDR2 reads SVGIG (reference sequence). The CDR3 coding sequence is TGTGCCTGGGGCCGTGGGACAGGTGGGAACAATCAGCCCCAGCATTTT. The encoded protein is CAWGRGTGGNNQPQHF. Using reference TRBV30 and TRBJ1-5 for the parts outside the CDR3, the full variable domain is SQTIHQWPATLVQPVGSPLSLECTVEGTSNPNLYWYRQAAGRGLQLLFYSVGIGQISSEVPQNLSASRPQDRQFILSSKKLLLSDSGFYLCAWGRGTGGNNQPQHFGDGTRLSIL.

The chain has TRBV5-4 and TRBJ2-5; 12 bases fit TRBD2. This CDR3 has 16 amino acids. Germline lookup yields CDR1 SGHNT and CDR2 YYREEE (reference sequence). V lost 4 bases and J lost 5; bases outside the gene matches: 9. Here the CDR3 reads CASSATSGSRQETQYF. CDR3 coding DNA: TGTGCCAGCAGCGCGACTAGCGGGAGTAGGCAGGAGACCCAGTACTTC.

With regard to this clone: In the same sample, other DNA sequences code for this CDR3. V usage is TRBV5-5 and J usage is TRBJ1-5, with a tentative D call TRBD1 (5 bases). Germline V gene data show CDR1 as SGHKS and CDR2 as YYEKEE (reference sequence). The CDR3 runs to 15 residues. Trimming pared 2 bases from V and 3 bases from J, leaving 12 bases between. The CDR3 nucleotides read TGTGCCAGCAGCTTCGATTTACAGGTCAATCAGCCCCAGCATTTT. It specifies CASSFDLQVNQPQHF.